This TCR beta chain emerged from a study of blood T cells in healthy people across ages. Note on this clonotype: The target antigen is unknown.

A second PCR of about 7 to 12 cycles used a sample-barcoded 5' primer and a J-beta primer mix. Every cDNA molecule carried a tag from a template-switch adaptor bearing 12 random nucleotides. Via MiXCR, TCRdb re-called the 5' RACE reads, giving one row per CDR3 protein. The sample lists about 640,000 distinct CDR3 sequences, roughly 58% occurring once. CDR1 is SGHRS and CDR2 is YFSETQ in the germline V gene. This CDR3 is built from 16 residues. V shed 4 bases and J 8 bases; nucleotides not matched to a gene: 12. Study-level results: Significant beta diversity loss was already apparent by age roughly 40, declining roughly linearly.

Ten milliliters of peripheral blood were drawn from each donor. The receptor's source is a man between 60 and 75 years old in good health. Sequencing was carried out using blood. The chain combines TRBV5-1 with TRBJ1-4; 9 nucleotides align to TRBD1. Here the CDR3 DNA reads TGCGCCAGCAGCCCAGCGGGGGACAGGGAGGTGGAAAAACTGTTTTTT. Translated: CASSPAGDREVEKLFF.